This T cell receptor beta chain is from a study of regulatory T cells in long-lasting Graves disease. In this sample, this clonotype turned up many times. The antigen is undetermined. Both iRepertoire HTBI primers and Arm-PCR of CDR3 regions were used to build the TCR beta libraries. Per the study methods: Identified across the samples were over 50 TRBV segments and roughly 13 TRBJ segments. TCRdb itself ran the multiplex PCR reads through MiXCR, one entry per CDR3 protein. TCRdb's processing, not the study's, gives the V and J calls here. The sample lists 200,000 to 250,000 distinct CDR3 sequences; 15% to 20% were seen once. This CDR3 comprises 14 residues. V was pared by 5 bases and J by 0 bases, with 7 bases between. Germline values: CDR1 SEHNR, CDR2 FQNEAQ (reference sequence). General observations from the study: Persistent disease preferred TRBV28, TRBJ1-2 and TRBJ2-5; new disease, TRBV20-1 and TRBJ2-1.

Time point specified: newly diagnosed GD, antithyroid drugs for less than 3 months. There was RNA extracted from PBMCs, and the TCR library was made from it. V gene TRBV7-9 combines with J gene TRBJ2-2; D remains ambiguous. The sequence was obtained from a female donor with Graves disease. The sequences come from peripheral blood mononuclear cells (PBMCs), collected at new diagnosis, from a patient treated with antithyroid drugs. The CDR3 bases are TGTGCCAGCAGCCCTCAAACGAACACCGGGGAGCTGTTTTTT. This gives the protein CASSPQTNTGELFF.